The 24 T cell receptor beta chains listed next were all sequenced from one sample in a study of response to subunit inactivated influenza vaccine. TCRdb called the RT-PCR reads again in MiXCR, with one record for every CDR3 protein. The sample carries around 190,000 distinct CDR3 sequences, about an eighth recorded once. The starting material was CD8+ T cells sorted from PBMCs, obtained more than 4 days after vaccination. The origin of the receptors is a man aged 50 or older who received an inactivated influenza vaccine.

The rearrangement links TRBV7-8 to TRBJ1-2; D ambiguous. V was shortened by 1 base and J by 2 bases, with 14 bases between the two germline ends. The CDR3 length is 16 residues. Germline V CDR1 and CDR2: SGHVS, FQNEAQ. As DNA, the CDR3 is TGTGCCAGCAGCTTAGATATCGCGAACAGCAACTATGGCTACACCTTC. This gives the protein CASSLDIANSNYGYTF.

The chain carries TRBV5-6 and TRBJ2-2; no definite D call. V lost 9 bases, J lost 0 bases, and 12 bases lay in between. The germline gives CDR1 SGHDT, CDR2 YYEEEE. The CDR3 totals 14 residues. In nucleotides, the CDR3 is TGTGCCATCGGCCCCGGGCCGAACACCGGGGAGCTGTTTTTT. Its protein product is CAIGPGPNTGELFF.

This clonotype has a handful of counts. The chain has TRBV27 and TRBJ2-7; 8 nucleotides line up with TRBD1. Germline V gene lookup returns CDR1 MNHEY and CDR2 SMNVEV (reference sequence). V lost 5 bases to trimming and J lost 4 bases; unmatched junction nucleotides: 4. The CDR3 extends over 13 amino acids. The CDR3, as DNA: TGTGCCAGCAGTAATCAGGGGGCTTACGAGCAGTACTTC. It codes for CASSNQGAYEQYF.

This clonotype was found a few times. V is TRBV7-9 and J is TRBJ1-2, with TRBD1 identical over 10 bases. The CDR3 contains 17 residues. Germline V gives CDR1 SEHNR, CDR2 FQNEAQ (reference sequence). V shed 8 bases and J 4 bases; nucleotides not matched to a gene: 16. CDR3 DNA: TGTGCCAGCGACTCCGGGACAGGGGATTGGCGGAGCTATGGCTACACCTTC. The encoded protein is CASDSGTGDWRSYGYTF.

This clonotype was counted at least ten times. This chain links TRBV7-9 with TRBJ1-4; D is unclear. The CDR3 runs to 12 residues. V was clipped by 4 bases and J by 8 bases, with 8 bases between them. Per the germline V gene, CDR1 is SEHNR and CDR2 is FQNEAQ (reference sequence). DNA of the CDR3: TGTGCCAGCAGCTCAGGCCAGGAAAAACTGTTTTTT. It translates to CASSSGQEKLFF.

This clonotype was observed at least ten times. The V and J genes are TRBV28 and TRBJ2-7; D remains unclear. This CDR3 has 13 residues. V was pared by 2 bases and J by 5 bases, with 10 bases between. Germline CDR1 reads MDHEN; CDR2 reads SYDVKM. The CDR3 DNA follows: TGTGCCAGCAGTTTAGTTTTGTCAGACGAGCAGTACTTC. It encodes CASSLVLSDEQYF. Using reference TRBV28 and TRBJ2-7 for the parts outside the CDR3, the full variable domain is DVKVTQSSRYLVKRTGEKVFLECVQDMDHENMFWYRQDPGLGLRLIYFSYDVKMKEKGDIPEGYSVSREKKERFSLILESASTNQTSMYLCASSLVLSDEQYFGPGTRLTVT.

This clonotype has at least ten counts. The chain is built from TRBV6-5 and TRBJ2-7, with TRBD1 as a possible D gene (6 bases). Germline values: CDR1 MNHEY, CDR2 SVGAGI. Trimming pared 2 bases from V and 6 bases from J, leaving 11 bases between. The CDR3 runs 13 residues. The DNA for the CDR3 is TGTGCCAGCAGTTACGAGGGGGTTGGCGAGCAGTACTTC. As protein: CASSYEGVGEQYF.

This clonotype has just a few counts. The chain carries TRBV2 and TRBJ2-2; D remains ambiguous. The germline V gene encodes CDR1 SNHLY and CDR2 FYNNEI. V was shortened by 6 bases and J by 1 base, with 6 bases between the two germline ends. The CDR3 length is 13 residues. CDR3 bases: TGTGCCAGCAGCTTAAGGAACACCGGGGAGCTGTTTTTT. Amino acids: CASSLRNTGELFF.

This clonotype has just a few counts. The genes are TRBV6-5 and TRBJ2-7; D possibly corresponds to TRBD2 (5 bases). V shed 0 bases and J shed 6 bases, with 12 bases lying between them. Germline CDR1 and CDR2: MNHEY and SVGAGI. This CDR3 is 14 amino acids long. CDR3: CASSYSIKGSEQYF. The CDR3 coding sequence is TGTGCCAGCAGTTACTCGATTAAAGGGAGCGAGCAGTACTTC.

A note on this clonotype: The junction departs from the called germline gene at one end, perhaps through a read error. The chain couples TRBV28 to TRBJ2-7, with no clear D. The germline V gene has CDR1 MDHEN and CDR2 SYDVKM. This CDR3 is built from 14 residues. This CDR3 reads CASRLVEGTYEQYF. Here the CDR3 DNA reads TGTGCCAGCCGTTTGGTGGAAGGAACCTACGAGCAGTACTTC.

This clonotype was detected a few times. The genes are TRBV27 and TRBJ1-6; weak D call: TRBD1 (6 bases). CDR3 length: 16 residues. V shed 3 bases and J shed 0 bases, with 9 bases lying between them. In germline, CDR1 is MNHEY, CDR2 SMNVEV (reference sequence). In DNA, the CDR3 is TGTGCCAGCAGTTTGAGGGGGGGCTCCTATAATTCACCCCTCCACTTT. This encodes CASSLRGGSYNSPLHF.

At least ten counts were recorded for this clonotype. V usage is TRBV5-6 and J usage is TRBJ2-5; 10 bases are shared with TRBD2. Germline lookup yields CDR1 SGHDT and CDR2 YYEEEE. After removal of 1 base from V and 5 bases from J, the junction contained 8 bases not matched to a gene. CDR3 length: 16 amino acids. For the CDR3, the DNA is TGTGCCAGCAGCTTGCCCCCAGCGGGGGGGCGTGAGACCCAGTACTTC. It translates to CASSLPPAGGRETQYF.

In its sample, this clonotype was seen a few times. This chain connects TRBV7-9 to TRBJ1-4; D is unresolved. CDR1 is SEHNR, CDR2 FQNEAQ, per germline (reference sequence). V was cut by 7 bases and J by 0 bases, with 15 bases left in between. The CDR3 is 16 residues long. This CDR3 reads CASTQKGPATNEKLFF. In nucleotides, the CDR3 is TGTGCCAGCACCCAGAAGGGCCCCGCAACTAATGAAAAACTGTTTTTT. The full variable domain, completed using reference TRBV7-9 and TRBJ1-4, is DTGVSQNPRHKITKRGQNVTFRCDPISEHNRLYWYRQTLGQGPEFLTYFQNEAQLEKSRLLSDRFSAERPKGSFSTLEIQRTEQGDSAMYLCASTQKGPATNEKLFFGSGTQLSVL.

The chain links TRBV7-6 to TRBJ1-2, with D unresolved. Germline V gene lookup returns CDR1 SGHVS and CDR2 FNYEAQ. V dropped 1 base and J dropped 4 bases, with 13 bases sitting between them. CDR3 length: 15 amino acids. The CDR3 spells CASSLGSCGGYGYTF. The CDR3 bases are TGTGCCAGCAGCTTAGGGTCGTGTGGCGGCTATGGCTACACCTTC.

This clonotype was observed a few times. The gene calls are TRBV27 and TRBJ2-7, with D maybe TRBD2 (7 bases). This CDR3 has 14 amino acids. Germline assignment: CDR1 MNHEY and CDR2 SMNVEV (reference sequence). Trimming pared 3 bases from V and 6 bases from J, leaving 15 bases between. CDR3 nucleotide sequence: TGTGCCAGCAGTTTTGGGGGGGGCGGGGGCGAGCAGTACTTC. Protein: CASSFGGGGGEQYF.

The rearrangement uses TRBV7-9 and TRBJ2-1, with a tentative D call TRBD1 (5 bases). From germline, CDR1 is SEHNR and CDR2 FQNEAQ (reference sequence). CDR3 size: 13 residues. V lost 4 bases and J 12 bases, leaving 16 bases between the germline ends. The CDR3: CASSSAGPQGQFF. In DNA, the CDR3 is TGTGCCAGCAGCTCAGCAGGCCCGCAGGGGCAGTTCTTC.

The chain uses TRBV12-3 or TRBV12-4 and TRBJ2-1; 7 positions agree with TRBD2. V was pared by 10 bases and J by 5 bases, with 11 bases of the junction left unmatched. This CDR3 contains 14 residues. CDR3 sequence: CATGLGGGDNEQFF. The CDR3 nucleotides read TGTGCCACAGGTTTGGGGGGAGGGGACAATGAGCAGTTCTTC.

This clonotype occurred a few times. The V and J genes are TRBV27 and TRBJ2-7; D is possibly TRBD1 (5 bases). The CDR3 sequence is 14 residues long. V was pared by 2 bases and J by 0 bases, with 8 bases between. Germline-derived CDR1 and CDR2 are MNHEY and SMNVEV (reference sequence). CDR3 sequence (DNA): TGTGCCAGCAGTTTACTAGACAGCTCCTACGAGCAGTACTTC. Amino acids: CASSLLDSSYEQYF.

This clonotype was counted between two and nine times. The chain carries TRBV12-3 or TRBV12-4 and TRBJ2-7; 9 bases align to TRBD1. The CDR3 covers 13 residues. V shed 5 bases and J 6 bases; nucleotides not matched to a gene: 5. CDR3 nucleotides: TGTGCCAGCAGTCAAGGACAGGGGACCGAGCAGTACTTC. It encodes CASSQGQGTEQYF.

The chain joins TRBV15 to TRBJ1-5; possible D gene TRBD1, 5 bases. Trimming left V 0 bases short and J 2 bases short, with 8 bases between. There are 15 residues in the CDR3. CDR1 and CDR2 from the germline V gene are LNHNV and YYDKDF (reference sequence). The CDR3 coding sequence is TGTGCCACCAGCAGAGACAGGGCGGGCAATCAGCCCCAGCATTTT. Translation gives CATSRDRAGNQPQHF.

This clonotype was seen a few times. The chain carries TRBV19 and TRBJ2-1, with 7 bases identical to TRBD1. J lost 4 bases, V lost 6 bases, and 6 bases had no gene match. From germline, CDR1 is LNHDA and CDR2 SQIVND (reference sequence). This CDR3 region has 14 residues. CDR3 sequence reads: CASRKTGTYNEQFF. In DNA, the CDR3 is TGTGCCAGTAGAAAGACAGGGACATACAATGAGCAGTTCTTC.

The chain uses TRBV24-1 and TRBJ2-7, with 12 bases lining up with TRBD2. The germline V gene encodes CDR1 KGHDR and CDR2 SFDVKD. V lost 3 bases to trimming and J lost 7 bases; unmatched junction nucleotides: 3. The CDR3 is made up of 14 amino acids. CDR3 nucleotide sequence: TGTGCCACCAGTGATGTCGGACTAGCGGGGGAGCAGTACTTC. Its translation: CATSDVGLAGEQYF.

This sequence joins TRBV11-2 and TRBJ2-7; D gene unclear. Germline CDR1 SGHAT, CDR2 FQNNGV. The CDR3 is made up of 12 amino acids. V was clipped by 1 base and J by 3 bases, with 4 bases between them. CDR3 sequence reads: CASSLADYEQYF. The CDR3 nucleotides are TGTGCCAGCAGCTTAGCTGACTACGAGCAGTACTTC.

Only a few counts were recorded for this clonotype. The chain recombines TRBV12-3 or TRBV12-4 with TRBJ2-3; 7 nucleotides match TRBD2. The junction had 14 bases not matched to a gene; V was cut back by 5 bases and J by 6 bases. CDR3 length: 16 amino acids. As DNA, the CDR3 is TGTGCCAGCAGTCCCCTGGGGGGGGGAGCTAGTGATACGCAGTATTTT. Its protein is CASSPLGGGASDTQYF.